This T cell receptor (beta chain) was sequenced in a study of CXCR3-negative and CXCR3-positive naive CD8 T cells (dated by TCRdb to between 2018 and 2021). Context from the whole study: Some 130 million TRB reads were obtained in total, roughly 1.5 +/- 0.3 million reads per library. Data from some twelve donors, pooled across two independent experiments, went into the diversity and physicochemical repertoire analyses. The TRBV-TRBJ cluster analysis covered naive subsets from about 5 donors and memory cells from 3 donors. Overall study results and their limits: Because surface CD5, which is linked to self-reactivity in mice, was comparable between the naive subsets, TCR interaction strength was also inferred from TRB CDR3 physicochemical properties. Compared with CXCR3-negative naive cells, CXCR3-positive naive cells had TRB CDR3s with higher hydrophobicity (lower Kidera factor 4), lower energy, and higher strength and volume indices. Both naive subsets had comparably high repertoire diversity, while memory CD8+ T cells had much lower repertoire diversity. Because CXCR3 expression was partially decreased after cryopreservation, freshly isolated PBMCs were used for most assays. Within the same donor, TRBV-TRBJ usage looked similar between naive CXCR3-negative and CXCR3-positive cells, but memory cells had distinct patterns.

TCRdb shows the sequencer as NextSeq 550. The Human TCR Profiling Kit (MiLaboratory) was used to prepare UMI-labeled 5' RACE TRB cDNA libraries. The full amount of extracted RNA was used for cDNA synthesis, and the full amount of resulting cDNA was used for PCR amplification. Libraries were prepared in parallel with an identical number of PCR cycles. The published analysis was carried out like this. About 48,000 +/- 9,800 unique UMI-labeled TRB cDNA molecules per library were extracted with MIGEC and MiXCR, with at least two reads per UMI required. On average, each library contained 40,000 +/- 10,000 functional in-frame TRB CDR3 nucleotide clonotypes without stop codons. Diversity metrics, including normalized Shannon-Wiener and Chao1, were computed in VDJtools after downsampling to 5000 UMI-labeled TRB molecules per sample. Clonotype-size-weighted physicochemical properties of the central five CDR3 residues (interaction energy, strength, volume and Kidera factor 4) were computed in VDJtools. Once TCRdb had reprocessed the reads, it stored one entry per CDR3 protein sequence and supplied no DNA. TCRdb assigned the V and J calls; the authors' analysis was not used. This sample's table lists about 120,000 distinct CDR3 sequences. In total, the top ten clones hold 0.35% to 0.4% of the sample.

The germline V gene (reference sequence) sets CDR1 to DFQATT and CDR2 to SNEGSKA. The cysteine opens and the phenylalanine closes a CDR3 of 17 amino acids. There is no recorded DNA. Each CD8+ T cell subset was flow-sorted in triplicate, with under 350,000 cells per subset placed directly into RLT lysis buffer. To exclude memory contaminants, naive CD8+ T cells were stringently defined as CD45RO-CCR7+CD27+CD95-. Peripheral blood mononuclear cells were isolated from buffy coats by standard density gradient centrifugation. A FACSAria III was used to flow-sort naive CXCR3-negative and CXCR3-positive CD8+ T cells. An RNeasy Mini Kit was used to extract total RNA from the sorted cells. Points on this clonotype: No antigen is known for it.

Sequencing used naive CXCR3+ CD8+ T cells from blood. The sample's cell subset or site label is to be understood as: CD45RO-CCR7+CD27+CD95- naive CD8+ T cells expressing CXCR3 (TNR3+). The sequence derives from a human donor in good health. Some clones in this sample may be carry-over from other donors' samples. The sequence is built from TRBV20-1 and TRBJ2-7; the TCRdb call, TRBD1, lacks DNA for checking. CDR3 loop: CSARPFGGPPAPYEQYF.